This TCR beta chain is drawn from a study of cytomegalovirus exposure and HLA in healthy donors (dated by TCRdb to about 2017). Some background on the complete study: A later analysis indicated that the 100 to 150 validation repertoires were generated on the platform also employed for the roughly 720 repertoires of the first cohort. The study aimed to test whether signatures of past pathogen exposure could be identified by cataloging public T cell receptors. In addition to the first cohort of 666 subjects, a separate validation cohort of 120 different subjects was used. The study combined high-throughput TCR immunosequencing, statistical association of individual TCRs with disease status, and machine learning to predict cytomegalovirus infection status. What the study reported, not specific to this receptor: The validation cohort had no HLA typing available for a later analysis, so co-occurrence within that cohort was assessed over all 120 or so repertoires. In a later analysis, TCRs clustered in the first cohort were found to also tend to co-occur in the roughly 130 validation repertoires, with 85% to 95% of cluster scores above 0. The classifier was reported to diagnose cytomegalovirus status with high specificity and sensitivity in both the original cohort and the validation cohort. In vitro tests confirmed that a few of the cytomegalovirus-associated TCR beta chains recognize cytomegalovirus antigens. In the study, about 150 TCR beta chains were listed as associated with cytomegalovirus. It was suggested by the authors that the approach could potentially be generalized to other disease states and immunological phenotypes. Most TCR sequences were seen in very few donors, while some public TCRs were found in many individuals.

Preparation of the library involved the immunoSEQ multiplex PCR assay. Per the source publication's procedure: A statistical classification framework was developed to diagnose cytomegalovirus status using the catalog of TCR beta chain sequences. TCRdb took over this immuneACCESS table, retaining in-frame rearrangements with V and J assigned. Such tables are incomplete; in checked studies, under half of the missing clones stem from an unresolved V gene, and the remainder is unexplained. V and J calls plus clone size are reproduced from that table; the DNA served to infer D and trimming. The sample contains some 170,000 clones, roughly nine tenths of them found a single time. The top ten constitute around 4.4% of the sample. Donors formed part of the validation cohort, which comprised 120 subjects and was distinct from the first cohort of 666 subjects. The CDR3 sequence holds 13 residues, the cysteine and phenylalanine included. The retained sequence is limited to the CDR3, 39 bases, with the frame set at the first base. Trimming at the junction amounts to 3 bases on V and 2 bases on J, and the germline ends lie 8 bases apart. Looking up the germline V gene yields CDR1 SGHAT and CDR2 FQNNGV.

Concerning this clone: No cognate antigen has been identified for it. No much larger clone exists at a distance of one base, and base qualities are not known.

Material for sequencing was PBMCs. The V and J genes are TRBV11-2 and TRBJ2-7, with the D segment identity uncertain. The clonotype was recovered from a man between 18 and 29 years old in good health and CMV-seropositive. Read as DNA, the sequence is TGTGCCAGCAGCTTTTCTCTAGCCTACGAGCAGTACTTC. Translated, it gives CASSFSLAYEQYF.